These T cell receptor beta chains were read from a single sample in a study of blood T cells in healthy people across ages. TCRdb used MiXCR to reprocess the 5' RACE reads, holding one entry per CDR3 protein. Among hundreds of thousands of distinct CDR3 sequences listed, around 45% were seen once. The sequencing sample was made of blood. All receptors come from an elderly man in good health. CDR3s include the opening cysteine and the closing phenylalanine or tryptophan. A D gene is named only where the DNA matches it firmly. The listing skips clone size in some rows; elsewhere it reads once, few, many or a size class.

v_gene	abundance	j_gene	d_gene	CDR3nt	CDR3aa
TRBV6-5	-	TRBJ2-3	TRBD2	TGTGCCAGCAGTTACTCGGTCCCGGGACTAGCAGCAGATACGCAGTATTTT	CASSYSVPGLAADTQYF
TRBV29-1	many	TRBJ2-7	-	TGCAGCGTCGGGGGTCAGGTTACCTACGAGCAGTACTTC	CSVGGQVTYEQYF
TRBV20-1	-	TRBJ1-5	-	TGCAGTGCAAGACCGGGGGGGGCTACCCATCAGCCCCAGCATTTT	CSARPGGATHQPQHF
TRBV6-1	-	TRBJ2-7	TRBD2	TGTGCCAGCACCTGGCGGGAGGGTTCCTACGAGCAGTACTTC	CASTWREGSYEQYF
TRBV3-1	-	TRBJ2-1	TRBD2	TGTGCCAGCAGCCTACAGCGGGAGGGCCGGTATGAGCAGTTCTTC	CASSLQREGRYEQFF
TRBV29-1	many	TRBJ2-3	TRBD2	TGCAGCGTTGGTCGGACTAGCGGGACGGATACGCAGTATTTT	CSVGRTSGTDTQYF
TRBV9	once	TRBJ2-1	TRBD2	TGTGCCAGCAGCGCGTGGGAGGGACTAGCGGGCAATGAGCAGTTCTTC	CASSAWEGLAGNEQFF
TRBV11-3	-	TRBJ2-7	TRBD2	TGTGCCAGCAGCCCCCTTGGACTAGCAGGAGCCCACCTCTCCTACGAGCAGTACTTC	CASSPLGLAGAHLSYEQYF
TRBV25-1	-	TRBJ1-1	-	TGTGCCACCTCTTTTGACGCCAGAGAAGCTTTCTTT	CATSFDAREAFF
TRBV20-1	-	TRBJ2-1	-	TGCAGTGCTAGAAGGGTTACTGAGCAGTTCTTC	CSARRVTEQFF
TRBV29-1	-	TRBJ2-5	TRBD1	TGCAGCGCCGACAGGGTCGAGACCCAGTACTTC	CSADRVETQYF
TRBV20-1	-	TRBJ2-7	-	TGCAGTGCCTCCCCAGGGTTGGGCCACGAGCAGTACTTC	CSASPGLGHEQYF
TRBV11-2	-	TRBJ2-3	-	TGTGCCAGCAGCCCAGACTGGGAGCGCACAGATACGCAGTATTTT	CASSPDWERTDTQYF
TRBV25-1	few	TRBJ1-1	-	TGTGCCAGCGTGGGGGGGGCGATTTCTGAAGCTTTCTTT	CASVGGAISEAFF
TRBV25-1	few	TRBJ2-5	-	TGTGCCAGCAGTGAATCGGGATACCAAGAGACCCAGTACTTC	CASSESGYQETQYF
TRBV20-1	-	TRBJ1-1	TRBD1	TGCAGTGCTAGTCCGACAGGGATAAAAGGAGCTTTCTTT	CSASPTGIKGAFF
TRBV5-1	many	TRBJ2-3	TRBD2	TGCGCCAGCAGCTTAGCGGGAGGGCCAAGCACAGATACGCAGTATTTT	CASSLAGGPSTDTQYF
TRBV29-1	-	TRBJ2-3	-	TGCAGCGTTGAAGGTGAAACCTCTCGGGAGTATTTT	CSVEGETSREYF
TRBV2	-	TRBJ2-5	-	TGTGCCAGCACGCCACCCGGCCAGGAGACCCAGTACTTC	CASTPPGQETQYF
TRBV20-1	-	TRBJ2-7	-	TGCAGTGCTAGACTCGGGGAGCCCTACGAGCAGTACTTC	CSARLGEPYEQYF
TRBV7-2	few	TRBJ2-7	-	TGTGCCAGCAGCAGTTACCTCTCCTACGAGCAGTACTTC	CASSSYLSYEQYF
TRBV7-2	-	TRBJ1-2	TRBD1	TGTGCCAGCAGCCCTCCCCGAACAGGGGGCATCTATGGCTACACCTTC	CASSPPRTGGIYGYTF
TRBV28	-	TRBJ2-7	TRBD2	TGTGCCAGCAGTTTACCTACTAGCGGGAGGAATGAGCAGTACTTC	CASSLPTSGRNEQYF
TRBV15	many	TRBJ1-6	-	TGTGCCACCAGCAGAGCCTTAAATTCACCCCTCCACTTT	CATSRALNSPLHF
TRBV27	-	TRBJ2-5	-	TGTGCCAGCAGGGACTTCCAAGAGACCCAGTACTTC	CASRDFQETQYF
TRBV29-1	-	TRBJ2-3	TRBD1	TGCAGCGTCCGACAGGGAGCGAGAGATACGCAGTATTTT	CSVRQGARDTQYF
TRBV7-2	medium-sized	TRBJ2-7	-	TGTGCCAGCAGCTCGACAGGTTACTACGAGCAGTACTTC	CASSSTGYYEQYF
TRBV3-1	few	TRBJ2-3	-	TGTGCCAGCAGCCAAGTTCCCGGGAGTGCAGATACGCAGTATTTT	CASSQVPGSADTQYF
TRBV20-1	-	TRBJ2-1	-	TGCAGTGCCAGCCGTAACAATCCGGTCGGTGAGCAGTTCTTC	CSASRNNPVGEQFF